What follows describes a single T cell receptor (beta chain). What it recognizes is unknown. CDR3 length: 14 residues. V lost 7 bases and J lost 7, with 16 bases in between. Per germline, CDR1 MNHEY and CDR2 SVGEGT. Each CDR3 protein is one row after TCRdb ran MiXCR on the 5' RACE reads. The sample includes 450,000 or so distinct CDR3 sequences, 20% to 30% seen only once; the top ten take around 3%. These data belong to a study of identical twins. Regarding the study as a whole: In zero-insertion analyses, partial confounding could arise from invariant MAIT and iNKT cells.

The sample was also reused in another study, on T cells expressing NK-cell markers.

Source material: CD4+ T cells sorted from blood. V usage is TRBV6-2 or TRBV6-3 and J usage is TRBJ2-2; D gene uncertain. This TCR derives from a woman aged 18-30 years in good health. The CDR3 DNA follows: TGTGCCAGCACCGATCACGCCCTGTTCGGGGAGCTGTTTTTT. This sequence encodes CASTDHALFGELFF.